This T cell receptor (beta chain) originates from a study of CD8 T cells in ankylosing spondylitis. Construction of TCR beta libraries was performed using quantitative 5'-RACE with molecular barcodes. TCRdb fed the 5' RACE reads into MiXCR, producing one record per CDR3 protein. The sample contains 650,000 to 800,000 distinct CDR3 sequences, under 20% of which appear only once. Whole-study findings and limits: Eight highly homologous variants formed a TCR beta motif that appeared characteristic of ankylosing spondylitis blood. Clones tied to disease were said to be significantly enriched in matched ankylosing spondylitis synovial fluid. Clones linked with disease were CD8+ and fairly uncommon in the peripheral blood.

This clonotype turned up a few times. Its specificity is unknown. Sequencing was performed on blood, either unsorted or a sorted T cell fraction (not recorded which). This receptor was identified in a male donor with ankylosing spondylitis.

In DNA form, the CDR3 reads TGTGCCTGGACCAGCGGAGGGGCCTTCGGCGAGCAGTACTTC. Amino acid sequence: CAWTSGGAFGEQYF. This sequence joins TRBV30 and TRBJ2-7; D may be TRBD2 (6 bases). Trimming pared 4 bases from V and 6 bases from J, leaving 19 bases between. CDR3 length: 14 residues. Looked up from germline, CDR1 is GTSNPN and CDR2 is SVGIG (reference sequence).